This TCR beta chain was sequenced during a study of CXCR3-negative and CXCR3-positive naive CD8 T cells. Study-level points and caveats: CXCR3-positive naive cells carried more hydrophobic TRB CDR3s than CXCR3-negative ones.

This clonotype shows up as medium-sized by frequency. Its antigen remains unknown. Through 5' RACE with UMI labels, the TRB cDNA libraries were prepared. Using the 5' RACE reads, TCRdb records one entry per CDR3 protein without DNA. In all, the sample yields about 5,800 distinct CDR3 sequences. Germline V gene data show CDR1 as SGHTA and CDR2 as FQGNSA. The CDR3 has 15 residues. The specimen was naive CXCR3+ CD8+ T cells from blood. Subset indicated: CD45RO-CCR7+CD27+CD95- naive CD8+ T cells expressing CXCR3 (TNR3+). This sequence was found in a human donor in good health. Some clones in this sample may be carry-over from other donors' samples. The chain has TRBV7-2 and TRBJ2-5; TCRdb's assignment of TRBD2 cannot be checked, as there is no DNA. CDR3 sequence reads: CASTQGLADQETQYF.